The clone carrying this T cell receptor (beta chain) was seen only a few times. Its cognate antigen is unknown. Sample time point: week 47, end of study. In the vaccine, a single dose held 300 ug of the mutant IDH1 20-mer peptide, along with topical imiquimod. This entry comes from a study of a mutant IDH1 vaccine in newly diagnosed glioma. Profiling relied on immunoSEQ multiplex PCR, and the TCRdb table lists in-frame clones only, not all of them. This table holds more than 35,000 clones, 75% found once. The input for sequencing was PBMCs, taken from a glioma patient whose treatment included an IDH1 peptide vaccine. The TCR comes from a man in his forties with glioma.

For the CDR3, the DNA is TGTGCCAGCTCACCTGGGACAGAGACAGATACGCAGTATTTT. Its translation: CASSPGTETDTQYF. The chain employs TRBV18 and TRBJ2-3; TRBD1 matches at 7 bases. The germline V gene has CDR1 KGHSH and CDR2 LQKENI. Trimming at V came to 3 bases and at J to 3 bases, leaving 3 bases not matched to a gene. The CDR3 sequence is 14 residues long. Full variable domain (rest looked up from reference TRBV18 and TRBJ2-3): NAGVMQNPRHLVRRRGQEARLRCSPMKGHSHVYWYRQLPEEGLKFMVYLQKENIIDESGMPKERFSAEFPKEGPSILRIQQVVRGDSAAYFCASSPGTETDTQYFGPGTRLTVL.